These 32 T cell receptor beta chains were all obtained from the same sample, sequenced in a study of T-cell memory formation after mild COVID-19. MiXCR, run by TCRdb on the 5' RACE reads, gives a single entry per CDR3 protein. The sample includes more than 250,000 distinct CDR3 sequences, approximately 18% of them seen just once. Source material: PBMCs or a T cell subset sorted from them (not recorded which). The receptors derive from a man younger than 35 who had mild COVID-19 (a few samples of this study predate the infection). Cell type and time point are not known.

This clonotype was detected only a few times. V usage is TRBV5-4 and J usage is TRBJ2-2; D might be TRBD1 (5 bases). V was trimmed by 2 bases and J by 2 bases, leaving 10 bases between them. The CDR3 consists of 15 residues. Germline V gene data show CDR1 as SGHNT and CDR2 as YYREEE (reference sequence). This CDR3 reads CASSFPTGNTGELFF. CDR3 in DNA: TGTGCCAGCAGCTTTCCCACAGGCAACACCGGGGAGCTGTTTTTT.

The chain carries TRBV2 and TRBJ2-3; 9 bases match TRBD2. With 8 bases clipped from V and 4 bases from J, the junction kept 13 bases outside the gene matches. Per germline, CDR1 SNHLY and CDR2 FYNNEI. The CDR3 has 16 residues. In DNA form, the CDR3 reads TGTGCCAGCGGGCGGGGGGGCCGGTGGGAGTCAGATACGCAGTATTTT. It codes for CASGRGGRWESDTQYF.

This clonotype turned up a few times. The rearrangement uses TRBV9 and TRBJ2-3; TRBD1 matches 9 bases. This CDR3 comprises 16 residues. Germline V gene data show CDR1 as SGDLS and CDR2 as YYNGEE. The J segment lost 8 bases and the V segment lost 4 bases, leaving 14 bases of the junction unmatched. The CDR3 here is CASSLNRDRDPPTQYF. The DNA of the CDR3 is TGTGCCAGCAGCCTTAACCGGGACAGGGATCCTCCTACGCAGTATTTT.

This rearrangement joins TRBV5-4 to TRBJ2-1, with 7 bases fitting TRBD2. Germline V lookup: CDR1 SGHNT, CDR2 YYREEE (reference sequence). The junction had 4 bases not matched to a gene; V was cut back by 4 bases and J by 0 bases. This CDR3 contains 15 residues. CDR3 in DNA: TGTGCCAGCAGCAAAAGCGGGGACTCCTACAATGAGCAGTTCTTC. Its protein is CASSKSGDSYNEQFF.

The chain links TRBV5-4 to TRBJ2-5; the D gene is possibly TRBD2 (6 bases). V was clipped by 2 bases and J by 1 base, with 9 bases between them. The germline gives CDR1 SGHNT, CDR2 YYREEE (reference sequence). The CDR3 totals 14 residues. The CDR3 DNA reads TGTGCCAGCAGCTTCGCGGGGATCCAAGAGACCCAGTACTTC. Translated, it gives CASSFAGIQETQYF.

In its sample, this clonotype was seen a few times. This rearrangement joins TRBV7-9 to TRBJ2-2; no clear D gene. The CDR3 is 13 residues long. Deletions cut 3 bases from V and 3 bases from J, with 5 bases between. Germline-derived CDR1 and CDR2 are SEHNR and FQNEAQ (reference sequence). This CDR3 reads CASSLLDTGELFF. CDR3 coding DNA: TGTGCCAGCAGCTTGTTGGACACCGGGGAGCTGTTTTTT.

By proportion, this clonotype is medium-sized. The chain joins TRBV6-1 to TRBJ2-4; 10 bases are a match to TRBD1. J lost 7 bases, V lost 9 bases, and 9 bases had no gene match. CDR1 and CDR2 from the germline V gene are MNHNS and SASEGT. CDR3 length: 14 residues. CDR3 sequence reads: CASDRGLLGNIQYF. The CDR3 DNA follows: TGTGCCAGTGACAGGGGGCTCCTAGGGAACATTCAGTACTTC.

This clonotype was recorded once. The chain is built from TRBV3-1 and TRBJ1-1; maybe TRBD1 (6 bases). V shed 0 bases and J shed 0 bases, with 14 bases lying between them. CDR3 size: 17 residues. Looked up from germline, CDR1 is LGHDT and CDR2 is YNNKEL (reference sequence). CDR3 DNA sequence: TGTGCCAGCAGCCAAGATCGAGGGGGGAACATGAACACTGAAGCTTTCTTT. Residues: CASSQDRGGNMNTEAFF. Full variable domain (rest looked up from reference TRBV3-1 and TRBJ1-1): DTAVSQTPKYLVTQMGNDKSIKCEQNLGHDTMYWYKQDSKKFLKIMFSYNNKELIINETVPNRFSPKSPDKAHLNLHINSLELGDSAVYFCASSQDRGGNMNTEAFFGQGTRLTVV.

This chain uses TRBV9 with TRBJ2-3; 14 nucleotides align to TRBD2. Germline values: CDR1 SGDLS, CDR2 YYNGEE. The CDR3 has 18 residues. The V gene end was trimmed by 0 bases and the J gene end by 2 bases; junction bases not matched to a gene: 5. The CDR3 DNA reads TGTGCCAGCAGCGTAGGGACTAGCGGGGGGACCATCACAGATACGCAGTATTTT. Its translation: CASSVGTSGGTITDTQYF.

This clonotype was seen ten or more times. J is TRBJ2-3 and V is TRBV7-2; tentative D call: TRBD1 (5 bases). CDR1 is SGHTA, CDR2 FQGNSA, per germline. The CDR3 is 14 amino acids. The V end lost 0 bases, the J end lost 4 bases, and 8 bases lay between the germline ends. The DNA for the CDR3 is TGTGCCAGCAGCTTAGCGCTGGGGCCAGATACGCAGTATTTT. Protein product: CASSLALGPDTQYF. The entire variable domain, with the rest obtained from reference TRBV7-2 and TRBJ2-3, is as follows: GAGVSQSPSNKVTEKGKDVELRCDPISGHTALYWYRQSLGQGLEFLIYFQGNSAPDKSGLPSDRFSAERTGGSVSTLTIQRTQQEDSAVYLCASSLALGPDTQYFGPGTRLTVL.

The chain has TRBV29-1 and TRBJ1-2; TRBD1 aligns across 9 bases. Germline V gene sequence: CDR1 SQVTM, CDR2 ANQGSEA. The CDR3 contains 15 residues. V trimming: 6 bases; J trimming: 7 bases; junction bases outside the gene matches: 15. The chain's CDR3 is CSVNLRDRVLGGYTF. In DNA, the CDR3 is TGCAGCGTGAACCTCCGGGACAGGGTTCTGGGTGGCTACACCTTC.

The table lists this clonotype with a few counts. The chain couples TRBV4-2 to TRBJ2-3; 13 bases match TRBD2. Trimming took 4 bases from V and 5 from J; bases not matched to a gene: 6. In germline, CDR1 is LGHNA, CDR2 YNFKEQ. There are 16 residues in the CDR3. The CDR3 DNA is TGTGCCAGCAGCCCCTCCCGGACTAGCGGGGGAGATACGCAGTATTTT. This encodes CASSPSRTSGGDTQYF.

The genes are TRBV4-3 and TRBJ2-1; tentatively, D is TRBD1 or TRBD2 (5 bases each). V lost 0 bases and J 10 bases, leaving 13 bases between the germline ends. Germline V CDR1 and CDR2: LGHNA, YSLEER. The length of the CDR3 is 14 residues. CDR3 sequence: CASSQEGDASEQFF. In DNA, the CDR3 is TGCGCCAGCAGCCAAGAGGGGGACGCAAGCGAGCAGTTCTTC.

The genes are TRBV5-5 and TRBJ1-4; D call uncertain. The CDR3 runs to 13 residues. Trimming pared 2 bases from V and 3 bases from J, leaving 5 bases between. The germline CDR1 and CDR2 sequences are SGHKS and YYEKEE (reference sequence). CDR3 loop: CASSFRANEKLFF. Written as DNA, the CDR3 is TGTGCCAGCAGCTTTCGCGCTAATGAAAAACTGTTTTTT.

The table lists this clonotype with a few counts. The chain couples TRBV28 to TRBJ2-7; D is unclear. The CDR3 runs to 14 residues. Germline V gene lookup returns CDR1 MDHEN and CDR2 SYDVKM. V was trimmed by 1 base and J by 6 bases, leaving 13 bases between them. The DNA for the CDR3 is TGTGCCAGCAGTTTATATGTACACTCGCGCGAGCAGTACGTC. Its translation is CASSLYVHSREQYV.

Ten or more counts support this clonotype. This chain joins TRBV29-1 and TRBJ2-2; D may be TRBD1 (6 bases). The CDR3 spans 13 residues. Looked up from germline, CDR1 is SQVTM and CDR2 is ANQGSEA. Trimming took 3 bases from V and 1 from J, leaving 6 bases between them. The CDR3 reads CSVEGQNTGELFF. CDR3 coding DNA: TGCAGCGTTGAGGGACAGAACACCGGGGAGCTGTTTTTT.

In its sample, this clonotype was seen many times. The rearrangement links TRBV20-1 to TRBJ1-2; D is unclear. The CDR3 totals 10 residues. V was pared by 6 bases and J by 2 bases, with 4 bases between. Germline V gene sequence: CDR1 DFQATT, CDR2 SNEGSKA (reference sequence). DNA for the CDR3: TGCAGTGCGCCAAACTATGGCTACACCTTC. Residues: CSAPNYGYTF.

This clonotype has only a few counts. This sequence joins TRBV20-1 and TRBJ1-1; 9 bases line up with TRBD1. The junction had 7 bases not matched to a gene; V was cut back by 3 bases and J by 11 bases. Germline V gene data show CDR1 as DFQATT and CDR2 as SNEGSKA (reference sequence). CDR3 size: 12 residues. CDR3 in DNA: TGCAGTGCTAGTGAACAGGGGGCTGTGGCTTTCTTT. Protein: CSASEQGAVAFF.

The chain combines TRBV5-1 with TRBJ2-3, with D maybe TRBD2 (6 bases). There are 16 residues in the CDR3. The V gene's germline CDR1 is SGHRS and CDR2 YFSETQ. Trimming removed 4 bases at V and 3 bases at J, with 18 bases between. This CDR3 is CASSQTLGRGTDTQYF. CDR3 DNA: TGCGCCAGCAGCCAAACATTGGGGCGGGGAACAGATACGCAGTATTTT.

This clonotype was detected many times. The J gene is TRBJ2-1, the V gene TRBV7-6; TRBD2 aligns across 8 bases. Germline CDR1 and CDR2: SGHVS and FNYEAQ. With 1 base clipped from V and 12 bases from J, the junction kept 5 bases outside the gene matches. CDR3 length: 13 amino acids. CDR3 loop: CASSLVSGGRQFF. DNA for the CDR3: TGTGCCAGCAGCTTAGTTTCGGGGGGGCGGCAGTTCTTC.

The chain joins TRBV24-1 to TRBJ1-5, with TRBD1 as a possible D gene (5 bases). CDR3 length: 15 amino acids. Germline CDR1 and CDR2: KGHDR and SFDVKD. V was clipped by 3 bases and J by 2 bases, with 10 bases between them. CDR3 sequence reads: CATSDIGEGNQPQHF. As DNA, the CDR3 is TGTGCCACCAGTGATATAGGGGAAGGCAATCAGCCCCAGCATTTT.

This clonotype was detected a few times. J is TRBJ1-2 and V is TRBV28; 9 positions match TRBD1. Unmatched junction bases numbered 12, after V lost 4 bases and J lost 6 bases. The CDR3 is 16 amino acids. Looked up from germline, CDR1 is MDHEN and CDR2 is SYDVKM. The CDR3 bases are TGTGCCAGCAGTTCAAGTCCCGGGACAGGGAGGGATGGCTACACCTTC. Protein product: CASSSSPGTGRDGYTF.

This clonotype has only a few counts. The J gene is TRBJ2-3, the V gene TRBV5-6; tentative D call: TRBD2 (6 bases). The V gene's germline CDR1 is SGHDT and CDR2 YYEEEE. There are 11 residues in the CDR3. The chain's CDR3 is CAAGRQDTQYF. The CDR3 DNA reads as TGTGCTGCGGGGCGCCAGGATACGCAGTATTTT.

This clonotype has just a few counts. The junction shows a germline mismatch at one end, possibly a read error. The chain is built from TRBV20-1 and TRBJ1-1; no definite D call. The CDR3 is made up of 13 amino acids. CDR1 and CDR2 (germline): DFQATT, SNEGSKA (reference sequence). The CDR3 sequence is CSARVGDIGSAFF. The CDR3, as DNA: TGCAGTGCTAGAGTCGGAGACATCGGTTCCGCCTTTTTT.

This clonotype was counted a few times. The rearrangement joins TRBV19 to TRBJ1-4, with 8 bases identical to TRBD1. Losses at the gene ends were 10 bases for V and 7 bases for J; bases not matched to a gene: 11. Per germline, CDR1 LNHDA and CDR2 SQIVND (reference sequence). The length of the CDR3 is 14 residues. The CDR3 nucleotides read TGTGCCACCTCCGACAGGGGTGGAGGTGAAAAACTGTTTTTT. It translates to CATSDRGGGEKLFF.

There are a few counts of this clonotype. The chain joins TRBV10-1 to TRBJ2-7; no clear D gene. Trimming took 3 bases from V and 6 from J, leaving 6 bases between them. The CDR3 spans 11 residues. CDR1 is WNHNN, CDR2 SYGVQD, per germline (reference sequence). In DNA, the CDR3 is TGCGCCAGCAGTGACACCACCGAGCAGTACTTC. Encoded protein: CASSDTTEQYF.

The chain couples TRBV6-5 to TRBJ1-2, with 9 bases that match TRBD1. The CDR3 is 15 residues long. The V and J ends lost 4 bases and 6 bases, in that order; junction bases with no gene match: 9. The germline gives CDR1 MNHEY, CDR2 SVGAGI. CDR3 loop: CASSLRPTGGDGYTF. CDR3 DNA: TGTGCCAGCAGTTTAAGACCCACAGGGGGCGATGGCTACACCTTC.

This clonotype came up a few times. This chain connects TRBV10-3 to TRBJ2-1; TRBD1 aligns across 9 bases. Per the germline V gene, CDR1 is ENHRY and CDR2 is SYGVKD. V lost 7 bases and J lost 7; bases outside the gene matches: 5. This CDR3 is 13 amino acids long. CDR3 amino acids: CAIMPGQGNEQFF. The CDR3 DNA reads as TGTGCCATCATGCCGGGACAGGGTAATGAGCAGTTCTTC.

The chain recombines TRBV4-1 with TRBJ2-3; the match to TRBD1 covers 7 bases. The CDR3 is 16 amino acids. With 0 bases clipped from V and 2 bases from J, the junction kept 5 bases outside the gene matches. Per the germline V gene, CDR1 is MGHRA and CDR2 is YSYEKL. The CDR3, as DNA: TGCGCCAGCAGCCAAGACCCGGGACAGCTCACAGATACGCAGTATTTT. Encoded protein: CASSQDPGQLTDTQYF.

DNA of the CDR3: TGCAGTGCTAGTCTGACGGACACCGGGGAGCTGTTTTTT. Its translation is CSASLTDTGELFF. The gene calls are TRBV20-1 and TRBJ2-2; D not certain. Germline CDR1 is DFQATT and CDR2 is SNEGSKA (reference sequence). The CDR3 covers 13 residues. The germline V and J ends were trimmed by 3 bases and 3 bases, with 8 bases remaining between them.

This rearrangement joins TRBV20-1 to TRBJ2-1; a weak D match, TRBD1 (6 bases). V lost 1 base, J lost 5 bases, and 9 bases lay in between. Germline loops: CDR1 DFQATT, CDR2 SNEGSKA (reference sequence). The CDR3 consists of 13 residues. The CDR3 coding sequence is TGCAGTGCTAGAGGACGGGACAACAATGAGCAGTTCTTC. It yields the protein CSARGRDNNEQFF.

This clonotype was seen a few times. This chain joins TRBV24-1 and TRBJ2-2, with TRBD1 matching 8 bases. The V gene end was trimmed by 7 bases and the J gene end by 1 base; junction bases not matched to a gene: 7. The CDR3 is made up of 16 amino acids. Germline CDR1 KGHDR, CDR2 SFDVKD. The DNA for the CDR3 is TGTGCCACCAGGGCTAAGGGACAGGAGAACACCGGGGAGCTGTTTTTT. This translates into CATRAKGQENTGELFF.